A single sample is the source of the 15 T cell receptor beta chains below, sequenced in a study of blood T cell repertoires in COVID-19. Sequencing was performed with immunoSEQ multiplex PCR; in TCRdb, only in-frame clones are kept and a portion is missing. Among 210,000 or so clones listed, 70% to 90% were seen once. Material: peripheral blood. These receptor sequences come from a woman in her 50s with acute or convalescent COVID-19.

The V and J genes are TRBV27 and TRBJ2-7; 9 bases match TRBD1. V lost 5 bases, J lost 3 bases, and 5 bases stayed unmatched. The CDR3 loop spans 14 amino acids. Germline V gene data show CDR1 as MNHEY and CDR2 as SMNVEV (reference sequence). The CDR3 sequence is CASSRTGDHYEQYF. The CDR3 nucleotides read TGTGCCAGCAGTAGGACAGGGGACCACTACGAGCAGTACTTC.

This clone was found a few times. This rearrangement joins TRBV6-5 to TRBJ2-7; 9 bases agree with TRBD1. The length of the CDR3 is 15 residues. The J segment lost 2 bases and the V segment lost 5 bases, leaving 7 bases of the junction unmatched. Per the germline V gene, CDR1 is MNHEY and CDR2 is SVGAGI. The CDR3 spells CASSPGGTGTYEQYF. The CDR3, as DNA: TGTGCCAGCAGTCCCGGGGGGACAGGGACCTACGAGCAGTACTTC.

The chain combines TRBV6-5 with TRBJ1-2, with D possibly matching TRBD1 (5 bases). The CDR3 is made up of 15 amino acids. Per the germline V gene, CDR1 is MNHEY and CDR2 is SVGAGI. The ends were cut back, 3 bases at V and 4 bases at J, with 15 bases in the middle. In DNA, the CDR3 is TGTGCCAGCAGTTATCGCGGGGACCGGCCCTATGGCTACACCTTC. This translates into CASSYRGDRPYGYTF.

The chain combines TRBV7-6 with TRBJ2-2; D remains ambiguous. The CDR3 sequence is 17 residues long. Germline CDR1 reads SGHVS; CDR2 reads FNYEAQ. Trimming cost V 4 bases and J 3 bases, with 18 bases left between them. CDR3 nucleotides: TGTGCCAGCAGCTATTCCTCGGTGCCCCCTTACACCGGGGAGCTGTTTTTT. It specifies CASSYSSVPPYTGELFF. Complete variable domain (other parts from reference TRBV7-6 and TRBJ2-2): GAGVSQSPRYKVTKRGQDVALRCDPISGHVSLYWYRQALGQGPEFLTYFNYEAQQDKSGLPNDRFSAERPEGSISTLTIQRTEQRDSAMYRCASSYSSVPPYTGELFFGEGSRLTVL.

The CDR3 DNA reads as TGTGCCAGCAGTTACCCACCTGACAGGGCGGCCGGGGAGCTGTTTTTT. It codes for CASSYPPDRAAGELFF. The chain combines TRBV6-2 or TRBV6-3 with TRBJ2-2, with TRBD1 identical over 7 bases. Germline assignment: CDR1 MNHEY and CDR2 SVGEGT. CDR3 length: 16 amino acids. With V trimmed by 2 bases and J by 6 bases, 9 bases remained unmatched.

The chain joins TRBV30 to TRBJ1-1; the D gene is possibly TRBD1 (6 bases). Trimming removed 3 bases from V and 0 bases from J, with 11 bases in between. This CDR3 is built from 14 residues. CDR1 GTSNPN and CDR2 SVGIG come from the germline V gene (reference sequence). CDR3: CAWRKQGMNTEAFF. The CDR3 nucleotides read TGTGCCTGGAGGAAACAGGGAATGAACACTGAAGCTTTCTTT.

The CDR3 loop reads CASSWEGLDEQYF. The CDR3 DNA reads TGCGCCAGCAGCTGGGAGGGGTTGGACGAGCAGTACTTC. The chain carries TRBV5-1 and TRBJ2-7; TRBD2 agrees at 7 bases. With 3 bases clipped from V and 5 bases from J, the junction kept 5 bases outside the gene matches. The germline V gene has CDR1 SGHRS and CDR2 YFSETQ. There are 13 residues in the CDR3.

This clone was picked up one time. The rearrangement uses TRBV19 and TRBJ2-3, with 13 bases fitting TRBD2. V lost 10 bases and J lost 1; bases outside the gene matches: 8. From germline, CDR1 is LNHDA and CDR2 SQIVND (reference sequence). The CDR3 length is 16 residues. CDR3 amino acids: CATTSGGAARTDTQYF. CDR3 in DNA: TGTGCCACAACTAGCGGGGGGGCAGCTCGCACAGATACGCAGTATTTT.

The sample holds a few counts of this clone. The rearrangement links TRBV6-6 to TRBJ1-4; D perhaps matches TRBD1 (6 bases). V was cut by 8 bases and J by 4 bases, with 8 bases left in between. The CDR3 length is 12 residues. Germline V gene data show CDR1 as MNHNY and CDR2 as SVGAGI (reference sequence). The CDR3 bases are TGTGCCAGCGGACAGCATAATGAAAAACTGTTTTTT. Translation: CASGQHNEKLFF.

This sequence joins TRBV3-1 (or the pseudogene TRBV3-2) and TRBJ2-7; a weak D match, TRBD1 (6 bases). V was cut by 4 bases and J by 2 bases, with 9 bases left in between. Germline CDR1 and CDR2: LGHDT and YNNKEL (reference sequence). CDR3 length equals 13 residues. The CDR3 DNA sequence: TGTGCCAGCAGCCGGGACACCGCCTACGAGCAGTACTTC. This sequence encodes CASSRDTAYEQYF.

This chain joins TRBV6-6 and TRBJ2-3; D gene ambiguous. The V gene's germline CDR1 is MNHNY and CDR2 SVGAGI (reference sequence). The CDR3 has 14 amino acids. The ends were cut back, 0 bases at V and 3 bases at J, with 7 bases in the middle. The chain's CDR3 is CASSYSSGTDTQYF. CDR3 DNA sequence: TGTGCCAGCAGTTACTCGAGTGGTACAGATACGCAGTATTTT.

The chain couples TRBV9 to TRBJ2-5; 11 nucleotides align to TRBD2. The CDR3 spans 18 residues. Germline V lookup: CDR1 SGDLS, CDR2 YYNGEE. V trimming: 0 bases; J trimming: 0 bases; junction bases outside the gene matches: 7. CDR3 sequence reads: CASSVGLAGSKNQETQYF. The CDR3 bases are TGTGCCAGCAGCGTAGGACTAGCGGGATCCAAGAACCAAGAGACCCAGTACTTC.

CDR3 DNA: TGTGCCAGCAAAGAAGGGAGGAGTGGCTACACCTTC. Its protein is CASKEGRSGYTF. The chain couples TRBV27 to TRBJ1-2; D remains unclear. Per the germline V gene, CDR1 is MNHEY and CDR2 is SMNVEV (reference sequence). This CDR3 spans 12 amino acids. Trimming removed 7 bases at V and 7 bases at J, with 13 bases between.

This clone was picked up one time. The rearrangement joins TRBV15 to TRBJ2-1, with TRBD2 matching over 7 bases. The V gene end was trimmed by 2 bases and the J gene end by 1 base; junction bases not matched to a gene: 11. CDR3 length: 18 amino acids. Germline loops: CDR1 LNHNV, CDR2 YYDKDF (reference sequence). CDR3 region: CATSRPIPGLPSYNEQFF. For the CDR3, the DNA is TGTGCCACCAGCAGACCTATACCGGGACTACCATCCTACAATGAGCAGTTCTTC.

Of note for this clone: A junction end diverges from the germline sequence, so it may reflect a read error. V is TRBV29-1 and J is TRBJ2-1, with D possibly being TRBD1 (5 bases). Germline CDR1 is SQVTM and CDR2 is ANQGSEA. This CDR3 is 14 amino acids long. The CDR3 coding sequence is TGCAGCGTGGTAGACACAGGCTCCTACAATGGGCAGTTCTTC. Translation: CSVVDTGSYNGQFF.